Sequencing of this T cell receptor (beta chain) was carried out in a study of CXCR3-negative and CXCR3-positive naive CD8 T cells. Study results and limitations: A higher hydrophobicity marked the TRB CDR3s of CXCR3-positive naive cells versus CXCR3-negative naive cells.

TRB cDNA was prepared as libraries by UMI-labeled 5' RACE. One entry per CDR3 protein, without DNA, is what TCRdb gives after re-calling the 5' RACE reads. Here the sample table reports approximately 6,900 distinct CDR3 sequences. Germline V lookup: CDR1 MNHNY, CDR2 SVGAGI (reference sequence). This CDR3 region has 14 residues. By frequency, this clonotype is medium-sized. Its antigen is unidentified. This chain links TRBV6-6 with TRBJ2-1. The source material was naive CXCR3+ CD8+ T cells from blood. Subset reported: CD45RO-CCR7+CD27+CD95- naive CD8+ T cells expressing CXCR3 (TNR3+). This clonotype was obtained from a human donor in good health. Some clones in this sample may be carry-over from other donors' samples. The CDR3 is CASKDDGLYNEQFF.